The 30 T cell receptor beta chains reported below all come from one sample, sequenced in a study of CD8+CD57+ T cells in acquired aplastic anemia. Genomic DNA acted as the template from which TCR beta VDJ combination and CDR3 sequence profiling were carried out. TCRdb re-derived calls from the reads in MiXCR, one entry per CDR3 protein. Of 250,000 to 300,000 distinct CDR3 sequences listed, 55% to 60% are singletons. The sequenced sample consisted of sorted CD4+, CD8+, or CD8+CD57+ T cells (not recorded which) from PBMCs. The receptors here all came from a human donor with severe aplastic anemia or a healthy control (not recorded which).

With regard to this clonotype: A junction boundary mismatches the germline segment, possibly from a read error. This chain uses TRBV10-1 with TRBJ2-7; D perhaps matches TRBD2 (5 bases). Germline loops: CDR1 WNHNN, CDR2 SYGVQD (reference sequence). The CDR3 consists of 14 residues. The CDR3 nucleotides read TGCGCCAGCACCCGGGATCTCGAGTCCTCCGAGCAGTACTTC. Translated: CASTRDLESSEQYF.

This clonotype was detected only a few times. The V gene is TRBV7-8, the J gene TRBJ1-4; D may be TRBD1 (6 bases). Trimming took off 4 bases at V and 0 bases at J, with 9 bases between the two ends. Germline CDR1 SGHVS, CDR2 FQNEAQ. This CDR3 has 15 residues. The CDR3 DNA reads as TGTGCCAGCAGCTCGGACAGCGCAACTAATGAAAAACTGTTTTTT. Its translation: CASSSDSATNEKLFF.

CDR3: CASRLGRTSTDTQYF. In DNA, the CDR3 is TGTGCCAGCAGATTGGGGAGGACCAGCACAGATACGCAGTATTTT. The chain joins TRBV7-2 to TRBJ2-3, with a possible D match to TRBD2 (6 bases). Germline V gene data show CDR1 as SGHTA and CDR2 as FQGNSA. The ends were cut back, 6 bases at V and 0 bases at J, with 13 bases in the middle. The CDR3 sequence is 15 residues long.

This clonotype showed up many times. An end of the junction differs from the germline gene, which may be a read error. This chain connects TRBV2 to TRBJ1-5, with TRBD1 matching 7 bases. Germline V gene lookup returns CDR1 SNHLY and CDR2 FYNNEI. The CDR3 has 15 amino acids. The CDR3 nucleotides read TGTGCCAGCAGCGAAGACAGGGCAATCAATCAGCCCCAGCATTTT. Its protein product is CASSEDRAINQPQHF.

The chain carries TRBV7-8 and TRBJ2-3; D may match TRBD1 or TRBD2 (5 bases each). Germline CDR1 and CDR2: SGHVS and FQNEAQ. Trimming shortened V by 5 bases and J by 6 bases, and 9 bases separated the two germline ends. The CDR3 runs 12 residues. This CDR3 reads CASSEGLDTQYF. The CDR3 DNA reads TGTGCCAGCAGCGAGGGGCTGGATACGCAGTATTTT.

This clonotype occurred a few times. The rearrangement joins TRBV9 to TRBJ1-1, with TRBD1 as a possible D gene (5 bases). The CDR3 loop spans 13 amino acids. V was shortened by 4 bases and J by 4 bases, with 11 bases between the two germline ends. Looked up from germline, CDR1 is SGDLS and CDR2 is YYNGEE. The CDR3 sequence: CASSLGEVTEAFF. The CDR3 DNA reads TGTGCCAGCAGCCTAGGGGAGGTCACTGAAGCTTTCTTT.

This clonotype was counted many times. Here the CDR3 DNA reads TGCAGTGCTCCACACTCAGATAACTATGGCTACACCTTC. Protein product: CSAPHSDNYGYTF. V gene TRBV20-1 combines with J gene TRBJ1-2; no firm D call. This CDR3 region has 13 residues. Germline loops: CDR1 DFQATT, CDR2 SNEGSKA (reference sequence). The V gene lost 5 bases and the J gene lost 1 base, with 11 bases spanning the gap.

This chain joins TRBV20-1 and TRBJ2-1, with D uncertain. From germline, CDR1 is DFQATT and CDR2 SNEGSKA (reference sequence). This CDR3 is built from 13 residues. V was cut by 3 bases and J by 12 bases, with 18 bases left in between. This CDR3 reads CSARKGFADTQFF. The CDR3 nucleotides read TGCAGTGCTAGGAAGGGTTTCGCAGATACGCAGTTCTTC.

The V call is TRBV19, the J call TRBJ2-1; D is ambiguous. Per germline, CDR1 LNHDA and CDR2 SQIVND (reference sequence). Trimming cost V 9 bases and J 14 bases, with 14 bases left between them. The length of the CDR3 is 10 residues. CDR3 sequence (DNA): TGTGCCAGCGAAGGACCGCCGAAGTTCTTC. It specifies CASEGPPKFF.

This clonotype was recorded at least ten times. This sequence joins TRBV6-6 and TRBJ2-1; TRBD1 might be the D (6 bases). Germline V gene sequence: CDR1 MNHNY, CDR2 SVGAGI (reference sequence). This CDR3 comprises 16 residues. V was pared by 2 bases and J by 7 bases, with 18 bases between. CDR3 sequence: CASSYPTGGNGNEQFF. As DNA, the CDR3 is TGTGCCAGCAGTTACCCGACAGGTGGGAACGGGAATGAGCAGTTCTTC.

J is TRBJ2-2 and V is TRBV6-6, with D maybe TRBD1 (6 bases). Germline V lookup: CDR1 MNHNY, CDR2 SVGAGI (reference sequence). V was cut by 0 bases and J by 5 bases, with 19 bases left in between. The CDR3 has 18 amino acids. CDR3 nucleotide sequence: TGTGCCAGCAGTTACTCGAGGAAAGACAGGTGGAGAACCGGGGAGCTGTTTTTT. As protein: CASSYSRKDRWRTGELFF.

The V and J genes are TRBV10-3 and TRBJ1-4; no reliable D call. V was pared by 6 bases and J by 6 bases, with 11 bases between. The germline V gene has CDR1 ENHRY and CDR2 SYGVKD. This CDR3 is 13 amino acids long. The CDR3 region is CAISDSEYEKLFF. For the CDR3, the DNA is TGTGCCATCAGCGATTCTGAATATGAAAAACTGTTTTTT.

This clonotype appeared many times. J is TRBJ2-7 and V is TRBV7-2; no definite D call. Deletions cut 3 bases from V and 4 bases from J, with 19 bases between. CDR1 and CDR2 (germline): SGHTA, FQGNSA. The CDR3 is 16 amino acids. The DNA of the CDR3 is TGTGCCAGCAGCTTTCCCACCAGTGCCCATACTTACGAGCAGTACTTC. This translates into CASSFPTSAHTYEQYF.

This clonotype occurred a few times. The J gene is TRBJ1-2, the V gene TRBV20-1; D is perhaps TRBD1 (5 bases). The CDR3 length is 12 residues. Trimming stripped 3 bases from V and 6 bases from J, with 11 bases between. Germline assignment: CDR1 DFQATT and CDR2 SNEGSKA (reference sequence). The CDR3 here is CSARSRGDGYTF. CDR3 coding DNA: TGCAGTGCTAGGAGTCGGGGCGATGGCTACACCTTC.

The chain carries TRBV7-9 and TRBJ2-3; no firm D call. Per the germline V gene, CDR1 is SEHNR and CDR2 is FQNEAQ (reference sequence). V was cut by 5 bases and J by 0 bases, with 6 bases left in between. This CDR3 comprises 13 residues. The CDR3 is CASSHTSTDTQYF. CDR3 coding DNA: TGTGCCAGCAGCCATACTAGCACAGATACGCAGTATTTT.

Here the CDR3 reads CASSDDRVSATNEKLFF. CDR3 nucleotides: TGTGCCAGCAGTGATGACAGGGTATCAGCAACTAATGAAAAACTGTTTTTT. This sequence joins TRBV25-1 and TRBJ1-4; 7 bases are a match to TRBD1. The CDR3 spans 17 residues. CDR1 and CDR2 from the germline V gene are MGHDK and SYGVNS. The ends lost 3 bases at V and 0 bases at J; junction bases unmatched: 7.

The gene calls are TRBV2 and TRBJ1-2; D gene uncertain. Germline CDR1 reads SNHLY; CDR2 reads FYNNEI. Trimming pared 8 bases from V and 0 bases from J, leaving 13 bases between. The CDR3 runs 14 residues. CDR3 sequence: CASPGFPANYGYTF. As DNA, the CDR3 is TGTGCCAGCCCGGGCTTCCCAGCTAACTATGGCTACACCTTC.

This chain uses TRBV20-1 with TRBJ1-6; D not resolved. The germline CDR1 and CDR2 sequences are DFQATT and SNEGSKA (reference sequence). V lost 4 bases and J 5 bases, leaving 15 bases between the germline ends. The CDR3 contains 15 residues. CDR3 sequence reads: CSATADPNDNSPLHF. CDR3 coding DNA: TGCAGTGCTACAGCGGACCCTAACGATAATTCACCCCTCCACTTT.

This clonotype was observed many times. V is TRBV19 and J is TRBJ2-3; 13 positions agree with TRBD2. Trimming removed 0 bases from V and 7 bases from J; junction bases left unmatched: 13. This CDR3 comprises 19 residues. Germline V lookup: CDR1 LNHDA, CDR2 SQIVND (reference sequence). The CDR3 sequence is CASSIDGMTSGGRRNTQYF. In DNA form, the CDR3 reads TGTGCCAGTAGTATAGATGGGATGACTAGCGGGGGGAGGAGGAATACGCAGTATTTT.

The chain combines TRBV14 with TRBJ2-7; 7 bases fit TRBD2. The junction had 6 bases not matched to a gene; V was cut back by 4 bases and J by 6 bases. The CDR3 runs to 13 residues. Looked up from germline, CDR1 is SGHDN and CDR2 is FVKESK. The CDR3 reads CASSPNIAGEQYF. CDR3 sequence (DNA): TGTGCCAGCAGCCCAAACATAGCGGGCGAGCAGTACTTC.

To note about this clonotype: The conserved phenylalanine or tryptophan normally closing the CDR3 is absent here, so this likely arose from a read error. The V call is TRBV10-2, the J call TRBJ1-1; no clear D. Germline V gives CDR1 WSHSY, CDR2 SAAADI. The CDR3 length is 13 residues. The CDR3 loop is CASSGDTNTVAFL. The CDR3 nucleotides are TGCGCCAGCAGCGGTGACACGAACACTGTAGCTTTCCTT.

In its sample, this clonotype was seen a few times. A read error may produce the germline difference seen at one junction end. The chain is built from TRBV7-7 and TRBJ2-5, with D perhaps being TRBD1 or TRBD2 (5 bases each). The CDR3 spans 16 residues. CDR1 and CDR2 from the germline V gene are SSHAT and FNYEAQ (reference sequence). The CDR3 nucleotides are TGTGCTAGCAGCTTGAGTATGGGGGTCATACAAGAGACCCAGTACTTC. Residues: CASSLSMGVIQETQYF.

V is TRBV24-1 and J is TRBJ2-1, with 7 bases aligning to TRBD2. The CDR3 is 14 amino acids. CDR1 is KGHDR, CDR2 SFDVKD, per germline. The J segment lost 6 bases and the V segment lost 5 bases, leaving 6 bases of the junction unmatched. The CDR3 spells CATSGAGALNEQFF. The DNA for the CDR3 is TGTGCCACCAGTGGTGCGGGAGCCCTCAATGAGCAGTTCTTC.

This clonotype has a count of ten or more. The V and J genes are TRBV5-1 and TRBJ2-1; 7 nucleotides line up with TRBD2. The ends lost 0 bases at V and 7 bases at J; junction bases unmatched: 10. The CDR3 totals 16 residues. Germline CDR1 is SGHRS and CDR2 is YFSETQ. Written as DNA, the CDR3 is TGCGCCAGCAGCTTGGAGGCGGGGGACCCTTCTAATGAGCAGTTCTTC. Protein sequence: CASSLEAGDPSNEQFF.

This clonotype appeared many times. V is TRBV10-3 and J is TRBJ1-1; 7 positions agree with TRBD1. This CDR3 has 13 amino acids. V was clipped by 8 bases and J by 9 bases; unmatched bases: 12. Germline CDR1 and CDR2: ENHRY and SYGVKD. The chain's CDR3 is CAISSKGGQKAFF. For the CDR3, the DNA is TGTGCCATCTCCTCGAAGGGGGGACAGAAAGCTTTCTTT.

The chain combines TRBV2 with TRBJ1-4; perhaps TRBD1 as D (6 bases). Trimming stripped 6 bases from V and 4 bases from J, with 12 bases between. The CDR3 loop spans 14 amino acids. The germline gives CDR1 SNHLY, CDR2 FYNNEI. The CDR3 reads CASRTTGLNEKLFF. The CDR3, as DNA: TGTGCCAGCAGGACGACAGGACTTAATGAAAAACTGTTTTTT.

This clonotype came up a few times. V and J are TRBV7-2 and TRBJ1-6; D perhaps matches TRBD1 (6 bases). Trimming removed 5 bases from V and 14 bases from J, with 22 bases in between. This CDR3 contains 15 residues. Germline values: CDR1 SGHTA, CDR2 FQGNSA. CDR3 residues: CASSIPGQQSATLHF. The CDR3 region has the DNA TGTGCCAGCAGCATACCGGGACAACAGTCCGCCACCCTCCACTTT.

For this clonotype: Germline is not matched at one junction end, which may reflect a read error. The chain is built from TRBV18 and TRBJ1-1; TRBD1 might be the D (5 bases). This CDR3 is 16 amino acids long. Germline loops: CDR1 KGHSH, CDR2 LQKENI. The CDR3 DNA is TGTGCCAGTTCCCCCTGGCCCCCAGGGACGAACACTGGAGCTTTCTTT. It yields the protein CASSPWPPGTNTGAFF.

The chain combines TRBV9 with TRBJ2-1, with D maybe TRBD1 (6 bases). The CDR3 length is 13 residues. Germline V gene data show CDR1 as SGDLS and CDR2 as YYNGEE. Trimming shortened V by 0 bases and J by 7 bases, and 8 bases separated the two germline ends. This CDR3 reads CASSVGDINEQFF. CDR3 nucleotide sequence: TGTGCCAGCAGCGTAGGGGACATTAATGAGCAGTTCTTC.

Here the CDR3 reads CSARVKGELYEQYF. In DNA, the CDR3 is TGCAGTGCTAGAGTTAAAGGGGAGCTCTACGAGCAGTACTTC. V is TRBV20-1 and J is TRBJ2-7; perhaps D is TRBD1 or TRBD2 (5 bases each). From germline, CDR1 is DFQATT and CDR2 SNEGSKA (reference sequence). CDR3 length: 14 amino acids. Trimming removed 1 base from V and 3 bases from J, with 13 bases in between.